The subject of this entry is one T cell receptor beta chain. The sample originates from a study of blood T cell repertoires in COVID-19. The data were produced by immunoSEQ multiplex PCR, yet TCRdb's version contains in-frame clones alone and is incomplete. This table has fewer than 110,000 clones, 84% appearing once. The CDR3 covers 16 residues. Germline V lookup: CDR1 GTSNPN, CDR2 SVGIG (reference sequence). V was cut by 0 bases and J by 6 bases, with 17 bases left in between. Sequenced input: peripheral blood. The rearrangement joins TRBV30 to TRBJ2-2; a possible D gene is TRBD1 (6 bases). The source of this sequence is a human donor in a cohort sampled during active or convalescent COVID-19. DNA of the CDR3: TGTGCCTGGAGTGTACTGAAACAGGGATATGCCGGGGAGCTGTTTTTT. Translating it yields CAWSVLKQGYAGELFF.